These T cell receptor beta chains were read from a single sample in a study of cytomegalovirus exposure and HLA in healthy donors. The protocol was immunoSEQ multiplex PCR, while the TCRdb copy is restricted to in-frame clones and leaves out a portion. The top ten clones hold roughly 3.3% of a sample with 76,000 or so clones, approximately 94% of them seen once. Specimen: PBMCs. The receptor set was obtained from a woman between 18 and 29 years old in good health and CMV-seropositive. Both conserved end residues are part of each CDR3. D genes are given only for firm matches. Size tells how often a clone was seen (once, few, many) or the class of an expanded clone, and some rows leave it out.

clone_size j_call d_call v_call cdr3_nt cdr3_aa
. TRBJ2-2 . TRBV5-6 TGTGCCAGCAGCCCAGGGACTGGATCGAACACCGGGGAGCTGTTTTTT CASSPGTGSNTGELFF
few TRBJ1-5 . TRBV2 TGTGCCAGCAGTGAGTCCTATAGCAATCAGCCCCAGCATTTT CASSESYSNQPQHF
. TRBJ1-5 . TRBV5-3 TGTGCCAGAAGCTTGCAGAGGCAGCCGCTTAGGGGTCAGCCCCAGCATTTT CARSLQRQPLRGQPQHF
. TRBJ2-2 TRBD1 TRBV5-6 TGTGCCAGCGGGGAAGGGACAGGGTTGGCAGTGAACACCGGGGAGCTGTTTTTT CASGEGTGLAVNTGELFF
. TRBJ1-1 . TRBV28 TGTGCCAGCAGTTCCCCGTGGAGAAGCACTGAAGCTTTCTTT CASSSPWRSTEAFF
. TRBJ1-6 . TRBV21-1 TGTGCCAGCAGCAAAAGGCGTAAGTTAACAGCCAAGACTAGCTCCTATAATTCACCCCTCCACTTT CASSKRRKLTAKTSSYNSPLHF
. TRBJ2-5 . TRBV6-6 TGTGCCAGCAGTTACACAGGGTACCAAGAGACCCAGTACTTC CASSYTGYQETQYF
. TRBJ2-3 TRBD1 TRBV6-1 TGTGCCAGCAGTGTAGGGACAGGGGGCCCAGATACGCAGTATTTT CASSVGTGGPDTQYF
once TRBJ2-2 . TRBV5-1 TGCGCCAGCAGCTTGTCCGGAGTTGGGGAGCTGTTTTTT CASSLSGVGELFF
. TRBJ1-1 . TRBV18 TGTGCCAGCTCACCCTCCAGTCAGGTAGCTTTCTTT CASSPSSQVAFF
. TRBJ2-7 TRBD2 TRBV11-3 TGTGCCAGCAGCTCTCGGGGGGACTACGAGCAGTACTTC CASSSRGDYEQYF
. TRBJ2-7 . TRBV5-6 TGTGCCAGCAGCCTGCCCAGGGGCGAGCAGTACTTC CASSLPRGEQYF
once TRBJ2-2 . TRBV23-1 TGCGCCAGCAGTCAATGGGAGACATCGAACACCGGGGAGCTGTTTTTT CASSQWETSNTGELFF
. TRBJ2-5 . TRBV9 TGTGCCAGCAGCGACCAGAAGGGGGAGACCCAGTACTTC CASSDQKGETQYF
. TRBJ1-1 TRBD1 TRBV27 TGTGCCAGCAGTTTAGGAGGACAGGGGGCTGAAGCTTTCTTT CASSLGGQGAEAFF
. TRBJ2-1 . TRBV4-2 TGTGCCAGCAGCCAAGACGTCTCCTACAATGAGCAGTTCTTC CASSQDVSYNEQFF
once TRBJ2-7 . TRBV19 TGTGCCAGTAGTTTGGGGGCCGGCTACGAGCAGTACTTC CASSLGAGYEQYF
. TRBJ1-5 . TRBV6-5 TGTGCCAGCAGTATTTCGGCAGGGTATAGTCAGCCCCAGCATTTT CASSISAGYSQPQHF
. TRBJ2-1 TRBD2 TRBV6-4 TGTGCCAGCAGTGACTCGACTAGCGGGAGCAATGAGCAGTTCTTC CASSDSTSGSNEQFF
. TRBJ1-1 . TRBV30 TGTGCCTGGAGTTTACAGCCGAACACTGAAGCTTTCTTT CAWSLQPNTEAFF
. TRBJ2-1 . TRBV11-2 TGTGCCAGCAGCTTAATTGGACTTCCTGATGAGCAGTTCTTC CASSLIGLPDEQFF
. TRBJ2-1 TRBD2 TRBV6-1 TGTGCCAGCAGTGAACCTAGCGGGGGGACTCGATACAATGAGCAGTTCTTC CASSEPSGGTRYNEQFF
few TRBJ1-1 . TRBV5-5 TGTGCCAGCAGCTGGGGGCTCGAGGGTGAAGCTTTCTTT CASSWGLEGEAFF
. TRBJ2-7 . TRBV28 TGTGCCAGCAGCTCAGTTTCCTACGAGCAGTACTTC CASSSVSYEQYF
. TRBJ2-2 TRBD1 TRBV11-3 TGTGCCAGCAGCACGCAAATGGACAGGGGAGGGTCCGGGGAGCTGTTTTTT CASSTQMDRGGSGELFF
. TRBJ2-7 TRBD1 TRBV27 TGTGCCAGCAGTTTTGGACAGGGGGAGGCCTACGAGCAGTACTTC CASSFGQGEAYEQYF
. TRBJ2-2 . TRBV5-1 TGCGCCAGCAGCTTAGATCAGGGGAGAATCGGTGGGGAGCTGTTTTTT CASSLDQGRIGGELFF
. TRBJ1-1 . TRBV4-1 TGCGCCAGCAGCCAAGCGGAAACTTTACCGGGCACTGAAGCTTTCTTT CASSQAETLPGTEAFF
. TRBJ2-7 TRBD1 TRBV7-9 TGTGCCAGCAGCTTACAGGGGGCGCCGAACTACGAGCAGTACTTC CASSLQGAPNYEQYF
. TRBJ2-2 TRBD2 TRBV11-3 TGTGCCAGCAGCTCATGGGGGGGGGTAAACACCGGGGAGCTGTTTTTT CASSSWGGVNTGELFF
. TRBJ2-7 . TRBV5-1 TGCGCCAGCAGCTTGTCACAGGGAAGAAACTACGAGCAGTACTTC CASSLSQGRNYEQYF
. TRBJ1-2 . TRBV5-5 TGTGCCAGCAGCTTGGAACAGAACTATGGCTACACCTTC CASSLEQNYGYTF
. TRBJ2-5 . TRBV6-1 TGTGCCAGCAGTGCACAGTTCCAAGAGACCCAGTACTTC CASSAQFQETQYF
. TRBJ2-7 TRBD1 TRBV4-2 TGTGCCAGCAGCCAAGAAACAGGGGGCAACGAGCAGTACTTC CASSQETGGNEQYF
. TRBJ1-2 TRBD1 TRBV29-1 TGCAGCATCATTTCGACAGGGAACTATGGCTACACCTTC CSIISTGNYGYTF
few TRBJ2-7 . TRBV28 TGTGCCAGCAGTTCCACACGTATTACCTACGAGCAGTACTTC CASSSTRITYEQYF
few TRBJ2-7 TRBD1 TRBV6-6 TGTGCCAGCCGACAGGGCGGCTACGAGCAGTACTTC CASRQGGYEQYF
. TRBJ2-2 . TRBV19 TGTGCCAGTAGTCCGTATACAGGGTCCACCGGGGAGCTGTTTTTT CASSPYTGSTGELFF
. TRBJ2-1 TRBD2 TRBV4-2 TGTGCCAGCAGCCAAGATGGGGCTAGCGGGAGTTTGCCCGGCAATGAGCAGTTCTTC CASSQDGASGSLPGNEQFF
. TRBJ1-5 . TRBV4-3 TGCGCCAGCAGCCGGACGGACAGTCGCAATCAGCCCCAGCATTTT CASSRTDSRNQPQHF
. TRBJ2-3 TRBD2 TRBV5-1 TGCGCCAGCAGCTTGGAGGGTAGCGGGACGGGGGATACGCAGTATTTT CASSLEGSGTGDTQYF
. TRBJ2-3 . TRBV6-4 TGTGCCAGCAGGGAAGACTCCTACGGGGATACGCAGTATTTT CASREDSYGDTQYF
. TRBJ2-5 TRBD2 TRBV7-2 TGTGCCAGCAGCCCGACTAGCGGGAGGGCGAGAAAGACCCAGTACTTC CASSPTSGRARKTQYF
. TRBJ2-7 . TRBV10-3 TGTGCCATCAGTGAGGTATGGGTGGGGCCTGGGGACTACGAGCAGTACTTC CAISEVWVGPGDYEQYF
. TRBJ1-1 TRBD1 TRBV7-9 TGTGCCAGCAGCTCCCAAAGCTATTACAGGGGGAACACTGAAGCTTTCTTT CASSSQSYYRGNTEAFF
. TRBJ1-5 TRBD1 TRBV28 TGTGCCAGTCGGAGCCCGTCGACAGGGGAGTATCAGCCCCAGCATTTT CASRSPSTGEYQPQHF
. TRBJ1-1 TRBD1 TRBV7-9 TGTGCCAGCAGCTTAGTCGGGACAGGCACTGAAGCTTTCTTT CASSLVGTGTEAFF
. TRBJ2-2 . TRBV29-1 TGCAGCGCGTCGGTTGACACCGGGGAGCTGTTTTTT CSASVDTGELFF
. TRBJ2-1 TRBD2 TRBV10-3 TGTGCCATCGGGACTAGCGGGAGTGGCTACAATGAGCAGTTCTTC CAIGTSGSGYNEQFF
once TRBJ2-3 TRBD1 TRBV2 TGTGCCAGCAGGCCCGACAGGGGGCGCACAGATACGCAGTATTTT CASRPDRGRTDTQYF
. TRBJ1-1 . TRBV5-1 TGCGCCAGCAGCTTTGCCAGAAGAGGAACTGAAGCTTTCTTT CASSFARRGTEAFF
. TRBJ1-3 . TRBV2 TGTGCCAGCAGTGAGTATGAGCAAGGAAACACCATATATTTT CASSEYEQGNTIYF
. TRBJ2-7 TRBD1 TRBV6-5 TGTGCCAGCAGTTATTTCGTCGGGACAGCCTCCTACGAGCAGTACTTC CASSYFVGTASYEQYF
. TRBJ1-5 TRBD1 TRBV25-1 TGTGCCAGCAGCGGGACAGGGACGCGACAGCCCCAGCATTTT CASSGTGTRQPQHF
. TRBJ1-1 . TRBV5-4 TGTGCCAGCAGCTTTTTCCAGAACACTGAAGCTTTCTTT CASSFFQNTEAFF
. TRBJ2-1 TRBD1 TRBV5-1 TGCGCCAGCAGCCAGTATGCTAGGGGGCAGGATGAGCAGTTCTTC CASSQYARGQDEQFF
. TRBJ1-1 . TRBV7-2 TGTGCCAGCAGCTTACCCAACAGGGCTGAAGCTTTCTTT CASSLPNRAEAFF
. TRBJ2-1 . TRBV11-2 TGTGCCAGCAGCTTAGTAGACAATGAGCAGTTCTTC CASSLVDNEQFF